This entry lists 10 T cell receptor beta chains sequenced from one sample in a study of tumor-infiltrating lymphocytes in oesophageal squamous cell carcinoma. TCRdb reprocessed the PCR reads with MiXCR, giving one entry per CDR3 protein. The table has about 13,000 distinct CDR3 sequences, around 47% seen once. The sequenced sample consisted of blood. The receptors originated from a male donor with esophageal squamous cell carcinoma.

In this sample, this clonotype turned up many times. The chain recombines TRBV12-3 or TRBV12-4 with TRBJ1-4, with D unresolved. V dropped 1 base and J dropped 8 bases, with 8 bases sitting between them. The CDR3 is made up of 13 amino acids. The CDR3 coding sequence is TGTGCCAGCAGTTTAGGTGAATGGGAAAAACTGTTTTTT. Translated, it gives CASSLGEWEKLFF.

In its sample, this clonotype was seen many times. A read error may be the cause here, since a much bigger clone is one base away. The V call is TRBV11-1, the J call TRBJ2-7; 7 nucleotides line up with TRBD2. Germline V gene lookup returns CDR1 SGHAT and CDR2 FQDESV (reference sequence). V gave up 1 base and J gave up 7 bases; unmatched junction bases: 10. The CDR3 contains 15 residues. In DNA form, the CDR3 reads TGTGCCAGCAGCTTAGGGGGAGGGGCCTACAATGAGCAGTACTTC. Amino acid sequence: CASSLGGGAYNEQYF.

The chain carries TRBV19 and TRBJ2-5, with D hard to call. V was pared by 1 base and J by 2 bases, with 11 bases between. Germline V gives CDR1 LNHDA, CDR2 SQIVND (reference sequence). CDR3 length equals 15 residues. CDR3 in DNA: TGTGCCAGTAGTATAGGTCAGACATCTCAAGAGACCCAGTACTTC. Its translation is CASSIGQTSQETQYF. The full variable domain, in which reference TRBV19 and TRBJ2-5 provide the parts outside the CDR3, is DGGITQSPKYLFRKEGQNVTLSCEQNLNHDAMYWYRQDPGQGLRLIYYSQIVNDFQKGDIAEGYSVSREKKESFPLTVTSAQKNPTAFYLCASSIGQTSQETQYFGPGTRLLVL.

The chain has TRBV7-3 and TRBJ2-3, with TRBD2 matching 12 bases. Germline values: CDR1 SGHTA, CDR2 FQGTGA. The length of the CDR3 is 16 residues. Trimming cost V 0 bases and J 4 bases; bases outside gene matches: 2. The CDR3 protein is CASSLTLAGGPDTQYF. The CDR3, as DNA: TGTGCCAGCAGCTTAACGCTAGCGGGAGGGCCAGATACGCAGTATTTT.

A remark on this clonotype: A much larger clone sits a single nucleotide away, making a read error possible. The genes are TRBV12-5 and TRBJ1-2; unclear D gene. V dropped 7 bases and J dropped 7 bases, with 19 bases sitting between them. This CDR3 has 14 amino acids. Germline CDR1 and CDR2: LGHNT and FRNRAP. The CDR3 here is CASATDFSMGGYTF. Here the CDR3 DNA reads TGTGCTAGTGCCACGGACTTCTCCATGGGTGGCTACACCTTC.

This clonotype was seen more than once but under ten times. This chain uses TRBV12-3 or TRBV12-4 with TRBJ2-2; 11 nucleotides agree with TRBD2. The CDR3 loop spans 18 amino acids. V shed 0 bases and J 5 bases; nucleotides not matched to a gene: 8. This chain's CDR3 is CASSLALVAGGITGELFF. Written as DNA, the CDR3 is TGTGCCAGCAGTTTAGCGCTAGTAGCGGGAGGGATAACCGGGGAGCTGTTTTTT.

This clonotype showed up many times. The CDR3 DNA reads TGTGCCAGCAGTATCCAGGGGGCTAAGGACAATGAGCAGTTCTTC. Translated, it gives CASSIQGAKDNEQFF. This chain connects TRBV27 to TRBJ2-1; the match to TRBD1 covers 8 bases. In germline, CDR1 is MNHEY, CDR2 SMNVEV (reference sequence). The CDR3 contains 15 residues. After removal of 5 bases from V and 5 bases from J, the junction contained 8 bases not matched to a gene.

This clonotype was found a few times. The chain has TRBV2 and TRBJ2-1; D is perhaps TRBD1 (6 bases). This CDR3 is 21 amino acids long. Trimming took 4 bases from V and 0 from J, leaving 28 bases between them. Germline V CDR1 and CDR2: SNHLY, FYNNEI. CDR3 amino acids: CASSARFLFTGTQSSYNEQFF. The CDR3 region has the DNA TGTGCCAGCAGTGCCCGCTTTCTTTTTACCGGGACACAGAGCTCCTACAATGAGCAGTTCTTC.

This clonotype is labeled medium-sized. J is TRBJ2-7 and V is TRBV7-9; D gene unclear. Per germline, CDR1 SEHNR and CDR2 FQNEAQ (reference sequence). The ends were cut back, 3 bases at V and 0 bases at J, with 3 bases in the middle. The CDR3 contains 12 residues. The CDR3 coding sequence is TGTGCCAGCAGCTTGACCTCCTACGAGCAGTACTTC. Translation gives CASSLTSYEQYF.

The chain has TRBV7-2 and TRBJ2-3; 11 nucleotides match TRBD2. The CDR3 is 16 residues long. Germline assignment: CDR1 SGHTA and CDR2 FQGNSA. Unmatched junction bases numbered 6, after V lost 5 bases and J lost 2 bases. Here the CDR3 reads CASSPTSGANTDTQYF. Written as DNA, the CDR3 is TGTGCCAGCAGCCCGACTAGCGGGGCAAACACAGATACGCAGTATTTT.